The T cell receptor beta chain described here comes from a study of cytomegalovirus exposure and HLA in healthy donors. Study-wide context: The same platform was used for the roughly 110 validation repertoires as for the 600 to 700 first-cohort repertoires, as reported in a later analysis.

The method was immunoSEQ multiplex PCR; TCRdb's version includes in-frame clones alone and lacks a portion of them. The data hold around 400,000 clones, with 70% to 90% observed a single time. The length of the CDR3 is 15 residues. Germline V CDR1 and CDR2: MGHRA, YSYEKL. Between the trimmed V and J ends, which lost 5 bases and 1 base, there was a span of 12 bases. This clone was recorded only once. This TCR was recovered from a woman between 18 and 29 years old in good health and CMV-seronegative. The rearrangement uses TRBV4-1 and TRBJ2-1; a weak D match, TRBD1 (5 bases). The source material was PBMCs. The CDR3 DNA reads as TGCGCCAGCAGCTTACAGGACGGATCCTACAATGAGCAGTTCTTC. Protein product: CASSLQDGSYNEQFF.